This T cell receptor (beta chain) stems from a study of blood T cell repertoires in COVID-19. About the study: Sites across the United States, Italy and Spain contributed samples from acute and convalescent COVID-19. T cells, B-cell-depleted T cells, or PBMCs supplied cDNA or gDNA.

The CDR3 covers 13 residues. With 0 bases removed from V and 1 base from J, the gap between germline ends came to 3 bases. Looked up from germline, CDR1 is SGHDN and CDR2 is FVKESK. In the authors' workflow: Estimation of nucleated cell counts relied on the amplification of reference gene primers. Assay: immunoSEQ multiplex PCR; the TCRdb copy retains only in-frame clones and omits some. From that table come the V and J calls and clone size; the DNA was used to work out D and trimming. The repertoire has 110,000 or so clones, around 84% of them found once; the top ten carry roughly 8.1%. V and J are TRBV14 and TRBJ1-1, with no clear D. Sequencing was done on a sample of peripheral blood. This TCR derives from a woman aged 40-49 years with acute or convalescent COVID-19. The DNA for the CDR3 is TGTGCCAGCAGCCAAGACTGGAACACTGAAGCTTTCTTT. It encodes CASSQDWNTEAFF.